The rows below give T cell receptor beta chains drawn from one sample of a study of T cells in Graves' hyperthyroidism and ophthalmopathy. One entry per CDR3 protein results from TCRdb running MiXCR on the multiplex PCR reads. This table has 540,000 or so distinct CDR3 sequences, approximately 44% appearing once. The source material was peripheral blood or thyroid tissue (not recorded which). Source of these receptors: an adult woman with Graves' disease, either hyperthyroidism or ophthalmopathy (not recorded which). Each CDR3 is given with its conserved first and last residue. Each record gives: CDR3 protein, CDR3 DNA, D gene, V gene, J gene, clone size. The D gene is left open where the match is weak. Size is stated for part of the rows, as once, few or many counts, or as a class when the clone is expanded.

CDR3aa: CASSYFTGGQLYSPLHF; CDR3nt: TGTGCCAGCAGTTATTTTACTGGGGGACAGTTATATTCACCCCTCCACTTT; d_gene: TRBD1; v_gene: TRBV28; j_gene: TRBJ1-6; abundance: few
CDR3aa: CASSLGKREQYF; CDR3nt: TGCGCCAGCAGTCTGGGGAAGCGAGAGCAGTACTTC; d_gene: NA; v_gene: TRBV6-5; j_gene: TRBJ2-7; abundance: NA
CDR3aa: CSPRDTNTDTQYF; CDR3nt: TGCAGCCCTCGGGACACCAACACAGATACGCAGTATTTT; d_gene: NA; v_gene: TRBV29-1; j_gene: TRBJ2-3; abundance: NA
CDR3aa: CASGRESSYNSPLHF; CDR3nt: TGTGCCAGCGGCAGGGAAAGCTCCTATAATTCACCCCTCCACTTT; d_gene: NA; v_gene: TRBV2; j_gene: TRBJ1-6; abundance: many
CDR3aa: CASSQGRAFFGQETQYF; CDR3nt: NA; d_gene: NA; v_gene: TRBV7-9; j_gene: TRBJ2-5; abundance: NA
CDR3aa: CASREGQGNTGELFF; CDR3nt: TGTGCCAGCAGAGAGGGACAGGGGAACACCGGGGAGCTGTTTTTT; d_gene: TRBD1; v_gene: TRBV2; j_gene: TRBJ2-2; abundance: NA
CDR3aa: CSASPGTKVYGYTF; CDR3nt: TGCAGTGCTAGCCCCGGGACAAAAGTCTATGGCTACACCTTC; d_gene: NA; v_gene: TRBV20-1; j_gene: TRBJ1-2; abundance: many
CDR3aa: CASIPAWVANTGELFF; CDR3nt: TGTGCCAGCATCCCTGCTTGGGTGGCGAACACCGGGGAGCTGTTTTTT; d_gene: NA; v_gene: TRBV7-2; j_gene: TRBJ2-2; abundance: NA
CDR3aa: CASSTGTGINQPQHF; CDR3nt: TGTGCCAGCAGCACCGGGACAGGGATCAATCAGCCCCAGCATTTT; d_gene: TRBD1; v_gene: TRBV5-8; j_gene: TRBJ1-5; abundance: many
CDR3aa: CASSGRQGPGNTF; CDR3nt: TGTGCCAGCAGCGGACGACAGGGACCCGGAAACACCTTC; d_gene: TRBD1; v_gene: TRBV7-9; j_gene: TRBJ1-2; abundance: NA
CDR3aa: CASTEGTSGANVLTF; CDR3nt: TGTGCCAGTACCGAGGGGACATCTGGGGCCAACGTCCTGACTTTC; d_gene: NA; v_gene: TRBV19; j_gene: TRBJ2-6; abundance: NA
CDR3aa: CSAALDLAETQYF; CDR3nt: TGCAGCGCCGCACTAGATTTGGCCGAGACCCAGTACTTC; d_gene: NA; v_gene: TRBV29-1; j_gene: TRBJ2-5; abundance: many
CDR3aa: CASSFGPRGWGEQYF; CDR3nt: TGTGCCAGCAGCTTCGGTCCTAGGGGGTGGGGTGAGCAGTACTTC; d_gene: NA; v_gene: TRBV5-5; j_gene: TRBJ2-7; abundance: few
CDR3aa: CATTERVDGNSPLHF; CDR3nt: TGTGCCACCACGGAGCGGGTGGATGGGAATTCACCCCTCCACTTT; d_gene: NA; v_gene: TRBV15; j_gene: TRBJ1-6; abundance: NA
CDR3aa: CASSQGTSDGYTF; CDR3nt: TGCGCCAGCAGCCAAGGGACTAGCGATGGCTACACCTTC; d_gene: NA; v_gene: TRBV4-1; j_gene: TRBJ1-2; abundance: NA
CDR3aa: CSVLGQGGTEAFF; CDR3nt: TGCAGCGTTCTTGGACAGGGGGGAACTGAAGCTTTCTTT; d_gene: TRBD1; v_gene: TRBV29-1; j_gene: TRBJ1-1; abundance: NA
CDR3aa: CSVDLGDDGYTF; CDR3nt: TGCAGCGTTGATCTAGGGGATGATGGCTACACCTTC; d_gene: NA; v_gene: TRBV29-1; j_gene: TRBJ1-2; abundance: NA
CDR3aa: CASSIVRDHNQPQHF; CDR3nt: TGTGCCAGTAGTATAGTACGGGACCACAATCAGCCCCAGCATTTT; d_gene: NA; v_gene: TRBV19; j_gene: TRBJ1-5; abundance: many
CDR3aa: CASSQPLSQGFGYTF; CDR3nt: TGCGCCAGCAGCCAACCTCTTTCACAGGGGTTTGGCTACACCTTC; d_gene: TRBD1; v_gene: TRBV4-1; j_gene: TRBJ1-2; abundance: many
CDR3aa: CSARERRAGDLITEAFF; CDR3nt: TGCAGTGCTAGAGAGCGCCGGGCCGGGGACTTGATCACTGAAGCTTTCTTT; d_gene: NA; v_gene: TRBV20-1; j_gene: TRBJ1-1; abundance: once
CDR3aa: CASSPTRGQETQYF; CDR3nt: TGTGCCAGCAGCCCGACCCGGGGGCAAGAGACCCAGTACTTC; d_gene: NA; v_gene: TRBV12-3/TRBV12-4; j_gene: TRBJ2-5; abundance: many
CDR3aa: CASSLRVLAGAQQYF; CDR3nt: TGTGCCAGCAGCTTAAGAGTGTTAGCGGGAGCCCAGCAGTACTTC; d_gene: TRBD2; v_gene: TRBV7-8; j_gene: TRBJ2-7; abundance: many
CDR3aa: CASGTRGRGLYGYTF; CDR3nt: TGTGCCAGCGGTACCCGTGGCAGGGGGCTTTATGGCTACACCTTC; d_gene: TRBD1; v_gene: TRBV2; j_gene: TRBJ1-2; abundance: many
CDR3aa: CASSSVQGLREKLFF; CDR3nt: TGTGCCAGCAGTTCCGTACAGGGGCTTCGAGAAAAACTGTTTTTT; d_gene: TRBD1; v_gene: TRBV6-5; j_gene: TRBJ1-4; abundance: many
CDR3aa: CSATTKGGGSSPIHF; CDR3nt: TGCAGTGCCACGACGAAAGGCGGGGGGAGTTCACCCATCCACTTT; d_gene: NA; v_gene: TRBV20-1; j_gene: TRBJ1-6; abundance: NA
CDR3aa: CASSPSGRDDQPQHF; CDR3nt: TGTGCCAGCAGCCCCAGCGGGAGGGACGATCAGCCCCAGCATTTT; d_gene: NA; v_gene: TRBV7-9; j_gene: TRBJ1-5; abundance: NA
CDR3aa: CASSPSGLAGIAGEQYF; CDR3nt: TGTGCCAGCAGCCCCTCGGGACTAGCGGGGATTGCTGGAGAGCAGTACTTC; d_gene: TRBD2; v_gene: TRBV9; j_gene: TRBJ2-7; abundance: once
CDR3aa: CASSQVHSGNYQETQYF; CDR3nt: TGTGCCAGCAGCCAAGTGCATTCAGGGAATTATCAAGAGACCCAGTACTTC; d_gene: NA; v_gene: TRBV3-1; j_gene: TRBJ2-5; abundance: few
CDR3aa: CASVGGRDRQGQPQHF; CDR3nt: TGTGCCAGCGTAGGAGGCCGGGACAGACAGGGGCAGCCCCAGCATTTT; d_gene: TRBD1; v_gene: TRBV28; j_gene: TRBJ1-5; abundance: NA
CDR3aa: CATSRVPQPRDEQYF; CDR3nt: TGTGCCACCAGCAGAGTGCCACAGCCCCGGGACGAGCAGTACTTC; d_gene: NA; v_gene: TRBV15; j_gene: TRBJ2-7; abundance: once
CDR3aa: CSASRTGELFF; CDR3nt: TGCAGTGCTAGTCGGACCGGGGAGCTGTTTTTT; d_gene: NA; v_gene: TRBV20-1; j_gene: TRBJ2-2; abundance: NA
CDR3aa: CASSPGGSTGTEAFF; CDR3nt: TGTGCCAGCAGCCCCGGGGGGTCCACGGGAACTGAAGCTTTCTTT; d_gene: NA; v_gene: TRBV28; j_gene: TRBJ1-1; abundance: many
CDR3aa: CASSWPGGMAEAFF; CDR3nt: TGTGCCAGCAGTTGGCCGGGGGGTATGGCTGAAGCTTTCTTT; d_gene: NA; v_gene: TRBV12-3/TRBV12-4; j_gene: TRBJ1-1; abundance: NA
CDR3aa: CASSQGIDGYTF; CDR3nt: TGCGCCAGCAGCCAAGGAATTGATGGCTACACCTTC; d_gene: NA; v_gene: TRBV4-1; j_gene: TRBJ1-2; abundance: NA
CDR3aa: CATGGETQHF; CDR3nt: TGTGCCACGGGCGGAGAGACCCAGCATTTT; d_gene: NA; v_gene: TRBV10-3; j_gene: TRBJ1-5; abundance: NA
CDR3aa: CASTDLLDEQYF; CDR3nt: TGTGCCAGCACCGATCTGCTCGACGAGCAGTACTTC; d_gene: NA; v_gene: TRBV28; j_gene: TRBJ2-7; abundance: NA
CDR3aa: CASMRGRQETQYF; CDR3nt: TGTGCCAGCATGAGGGGTCGCCAAGAGACCCAGTACTTC; d_gene: NA; v_gene: TRBV10-3; j_gene: TRBJ2-5; abundance: NA
CDR3aa: CASSPVGGGEKLFF; CDR3nt: TGTGCCAGCAGCCCCGTTGGGGGAGGCGAAAAACTGTTTTTT; d_gene: NA; v_gene: TRBV7-2; j_gene: TRBJ1-4; abundance: NA
CDR3aa: CASSWGLAVYQETQYF; CDR3nt: TGTGCCAGCAGCTGGGGGCTAGCGGTGTACCAAGAGACCCAGTACTTC; d_gene: NA; v_gene: TRBV5-6; j_gene: TRBJ2-5; abundance: NA
CDR3aa: CASSPNDRPGQGEQYF; CDR3nt: TGTGCCAGCAGTCCCAACGACCGCCCGGGACAGGGCGAGCAGTACTTC; d_gene: TRBD1; v_gene: TRBV6-4; j_gene: TRBJ2-7; abundance: NA
CDR3aa: CASGGGDGYEQYF; CDR3nt: TGTGCCAGCGGGGGAGGGGATGGCTACGAGCAGTACTTC; d_gene: TRBD2; v_gene: TRBV3-1; j_gene: TRBJ2-7; abundance: NA